Sequencing of this T cell receptor (beta chain) was carried out in a study of T cells expressing NK-cell markers. Overall study context: Among eight sequenced donors, seven carried HCMV seropositivity while one was seronegative. Study-level findings and limits: Uncertainty persisted over the HCMV specificity of expanded NKG2C+ T cell clones.

TCRdb reprocessed the 5' RACE reads; each CDR3 protein has one entry and no DNA is given. This table holds more than 400,000 distinct CDR3 sequences. The length of the CDR3 is 12 residues. As to this clonotype: Antigen: not known.

The sample was blood T cells: a sorted CD56 or NKG2C T cell subset, CD4+ or CD8+ T cells, or bulk PBMC T cells (not recorded which). The sequence came from a woman aged 18 to 75 in good health. The V and J genes are TRBV12-3 or TRBV12-4 and TRBJ2-2. The CDR3 loop is CASVSNTGELFF.